A selection of T cell receptor beta chains follows, all from one sample in a study of blood T cell repertoires in COVID-19. Repertoires were generated with immunoSEQ multiplex PCR, while TCRdb's copy carries only in-frame clones and drops some. Among 74,000 or so clones, more than 80% were seen once, and the ten largest hold 2.5% to 3%. The sequencing input was peripheral blood. The receptors were gathered from a middle-aged man with acute or convalescent COVID-19. Each CDR3 is given with its conserved first and last residue. The D gene is left open where the match is weak. Some rows have no size entry. The others give once, few or many, or a class for an expanded clone.

TRBD1	TRBV7-9	once	TRBJ1-4	CASSLTWDRGPTNEKLFF	TGTGCCAGCAGTCTTACCTGGGACAGGGGGCCAACTAATGAAAAACTGTTTTTT
NA	TRBV13	NA	TRBJ2-5	CASSSEETQYF	TGTGCCAGCAGCTCTGAAGAGACCCAGTACTTC
NA	TRBV27	NA	TRBJ2-1	CASSGQNSYNEQFF	TGTGCCAGCAGTGGGCAGAACTCCTACAATGAGCAGTTCTTC
TRBD1	TRBV27	NA	TRBJ2-3	CASSLSWQGAGDTQYF	TGTGCCAGCAGTTTATCGTGGCAGGGGGCTGGAGATACGCAGTATTTT
TRBD1	TRBV6-5	NA	TRBJ2-7	CASSYNRGYEQYF	TGTGCCAGCAGTTACAACAGGGGCTACGAGCAGTACTTC
TRBD1	TRBV10-2	NA	TRBJ1-2	CASSVGQDSHGYTF	TGCGCCAGCAGTGTGGGACAGGATTCGCATGGCTACACCTTC
NA	TRBV2	NA	TRBJ2-7	CASSTTVNYEQYF	TGTGCCAGCAGTACAACAGTAAACTACGAGCAGTACTTC
TRBD1	TRBV5-4	NA	TRBJ1-2	CASRQQGAGDYGYTF	TGTGCCAGCAGGCAACAGGGGGCGGGCGACTATGGCTACACCTTC
TRBD2	TRBV28	NA	TRBJ2-3	CASSPLAGGAGDTQYF	TGTGCCAGCAGTCCTTTAGCGGGAGGAGCAGGAGATACGCAGTATTTT
NA	TRBV30	NA	TRBJ1-1	CALNRRMNTEAFF	TGTGCCTTGAACAGGAGAATGAACACTGAAGCTTTCTTT
TRBD1	TRBV28	once	TRBJ2-3	CASSDSGTGADTQYF	TGTGCCAGCAGTGATTCCGGGACAGGGGCCGATACGCAGTATTTT
TRBD1	TRBV11-3	NA	TRBJ2-3	CASSAGQGRADTQYF	TGTGCCAGCAGCGCCGGACAGGGGAGGGCAGATACGCAGTATTTT
NA	TRBV7-2	NA	TRBJ1-2	CASSYNNYGYTF	TGTGCCAGCAGTTACAACAACTATGGCTACACCTTC
NA	TRBV11-2	NA	TRBJ2-5	CASSTRGQETQYF	TGTGCCAGCAGTACCCGGGGCCAAGAGACCCAGTACTTC
NA	TRBV2	NA	TRBJ1-6	CASRAGGSVSPLHF	TGTGCCAGCAGGGCGGGGGGCTCAGTTTCACCCCTCCACTTT
TRBD1	TRBV4-3	NA	TRBJ2-2	CASSPADRGGTGELFF	TGCGCCAGCAGCCCCGCTGACAGGGGAGGAACCGGGGAGCTGTTTTTT
NA	TRBV7-2	NA	TRBJ1-1	CASFRSLNTEAFF	TGTGCCAGCTTTCGGTCGCTGAACACTGAAGCTTTCTTT
NA	TRBV12-3/TRBV12-4	NA	TRBJ2-3	CASRSHSDTQYF	TGTGCCAGCAGGAGTCACAGTGATACGCAGTATTTT
NA	TRBV19	NA	TRBJ2-5	CASSIGQASVETQYF	TGTGCCAGTAGTATAGGACAGGCCTCCGTTGAGACCCAGTACTTC
NA	TRBV25-1	NA	TRBJ2-3	CASSESLASLTDTQYF	TGTGCCAGCAGTGAATCTTTAGCGAGCCTCACAGATACGCAGTATTTT
TRBD2	TRBV6-2/TRBV6-3	NA	TRBJ2-2	CASSKKPGLAGLTGELFF	TGTGCCAGCAGCAAAAAGCCGGGACTAGCGGGCCTTACCGGGGAGCTGTTTTTT
TRBD2	TRBV6-1	once	TRBJ2-7	CASSEAGGRDEQYF	TGTGCCAGCAGTGAGGCGGGAGGTCGGGACGAGCAGTACTTC
NA	TRBV15	NA	TRBJ1-5	CATSSGGRQPQHF	TGTGCCACCAGCAGCGGAGGGCGCCAGCCCCAGCATTTT